The sequence of this TCR beta chain was determined in a study of control samples from healthy donors and cancer patients (dated by TCRdb to about 2020). The library relied on the immunoSEQ multiplex PCR assay. TCRdb provides this immuneACCESS table in a form limited to in-frame rearrangements. Some clones are lacking; in checked studies, under half of them reflect an unresolved V gene, and why the rest are absent is not known. Counted in this sample were 170,000 or so clones; roughly 92% of them appeared once. Around 1.3% of the sample goes to the ten largest clones. V ends up 5 bases short and J 3 bases short, with an unmatched junction base count of 2. From the cysteine through the phenylalanine, the CDR3 covers 13 amino acids. The DNA shown is the 39-base CDR3, in frame from base 1. CDR1 MNHEY and CDR2 SMNVEV are derived from the germline V gene (reference sequence). Turning to this clone: Its recognized antigen is unknown. Within one base of it there is no much larger clone, and no base qualities were kept.

This receptor was taken from a woman between 18 and 30 years old in good health. The sequencing sample was made of blood. The rearrangement combines TRBV27 with TRBJ1-2, and 8 junction bases match TRBD1. Here the CDR3 is given as CASSPRGHYGYTF. The DNA reads as follows: TGTGCCAGCAGTCCCAGGGGGCACTATGGCTACACCTTC.